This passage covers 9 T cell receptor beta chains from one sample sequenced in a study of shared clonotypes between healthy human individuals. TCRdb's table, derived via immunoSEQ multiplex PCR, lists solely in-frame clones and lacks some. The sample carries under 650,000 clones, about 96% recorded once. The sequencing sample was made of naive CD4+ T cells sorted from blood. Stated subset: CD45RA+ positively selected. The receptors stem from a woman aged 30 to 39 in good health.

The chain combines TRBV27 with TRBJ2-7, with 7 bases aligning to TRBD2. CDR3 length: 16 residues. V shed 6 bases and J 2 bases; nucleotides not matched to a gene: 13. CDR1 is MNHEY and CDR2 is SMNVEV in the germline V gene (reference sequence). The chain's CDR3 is CASSPNRLATTYEQYF. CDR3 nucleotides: TGTGCCAGCAGCCCAAATAGACTAGCCACTACCTACGAGCAGTACTTC.

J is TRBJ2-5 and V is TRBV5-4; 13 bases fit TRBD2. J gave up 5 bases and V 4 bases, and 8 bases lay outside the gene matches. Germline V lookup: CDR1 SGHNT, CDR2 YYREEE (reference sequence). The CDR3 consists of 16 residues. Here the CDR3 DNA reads TGTGCCAGCAGCCCTTCCACTAGCGGGAGGGGGGAGACCCAGTACTTC. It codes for CASSPSTSGRGETQYF.

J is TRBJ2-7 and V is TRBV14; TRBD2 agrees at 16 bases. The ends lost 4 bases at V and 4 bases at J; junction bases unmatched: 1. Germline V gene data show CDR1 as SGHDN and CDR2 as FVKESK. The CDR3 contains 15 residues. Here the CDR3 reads CASSRGLAGGYEQYF. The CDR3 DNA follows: TGTGCCAGCAGCCGGGGACTAGCGGGAGGGTACGAGCAGTACTTC.

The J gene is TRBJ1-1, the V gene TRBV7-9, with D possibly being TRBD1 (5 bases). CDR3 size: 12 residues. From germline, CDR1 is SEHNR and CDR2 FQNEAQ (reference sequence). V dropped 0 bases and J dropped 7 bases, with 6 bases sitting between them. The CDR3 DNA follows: TGTGCCAGCAGCTTAGCAGGGGATGAAGCTTTCTTT. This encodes CASSLAGDEAFF.

The CDR3 sequence: CASSLGGSNEQFF. Written as DNA, the CDR3 is TGCGCCAGCAGCTTGGGGGGATCCAATGAGCAGTTCTTC. The chain combines TRBV5-1 with TRBJ2-1; no clear D. The V end was cut by 0 bases, the J end by 6 bases, with 7 bases between. This CDR3 region has 13 residues. In germline, CDR1 is SGHRS, CDR2 YFSETQ.

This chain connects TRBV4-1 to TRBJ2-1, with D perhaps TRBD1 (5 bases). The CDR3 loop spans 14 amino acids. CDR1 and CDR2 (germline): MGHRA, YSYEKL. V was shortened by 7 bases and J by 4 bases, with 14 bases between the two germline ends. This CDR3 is CASKLAGQYNEQFF. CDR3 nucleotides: TGCGCCAGCAAACTGGCAGGGCAGTACAATGAGCAGTTCTTC.

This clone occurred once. The CDR3 region is CASSPTGIWNYGYTF. In DNA form, the CDR3 reads TGTGCCAGCAGCCCAACAGGGATTTGGAACTATGGCTACACCTTC. The chain recombines TRBV27 with TRBJ1-2; weak D call: TRBD1 (6 bases). The CDR3 spans 15 residues. The V gene's germline CDR1 is MNHEY and CDR2 SMNVEV (reference sequence). Trimming stripped 6 bases from V and 2 bases from J, with 16 bases between.

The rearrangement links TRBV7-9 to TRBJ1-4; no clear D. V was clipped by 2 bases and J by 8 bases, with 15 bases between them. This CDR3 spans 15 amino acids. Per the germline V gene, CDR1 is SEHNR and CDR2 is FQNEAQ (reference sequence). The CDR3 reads CASSLPPRSEEKLFF. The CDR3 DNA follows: TGTGCCAGCAGCTTACCCCCTAGGTCAGAGGAAAAACTGTTTTTT.

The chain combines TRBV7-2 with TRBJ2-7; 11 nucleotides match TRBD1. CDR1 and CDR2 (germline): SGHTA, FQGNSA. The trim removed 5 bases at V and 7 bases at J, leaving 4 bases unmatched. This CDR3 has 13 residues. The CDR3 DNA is TGTGCCAGCAGCCTCGGGACAGGGGGAGAGCAGTACTTC. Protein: CASSLGTGGEQYF.